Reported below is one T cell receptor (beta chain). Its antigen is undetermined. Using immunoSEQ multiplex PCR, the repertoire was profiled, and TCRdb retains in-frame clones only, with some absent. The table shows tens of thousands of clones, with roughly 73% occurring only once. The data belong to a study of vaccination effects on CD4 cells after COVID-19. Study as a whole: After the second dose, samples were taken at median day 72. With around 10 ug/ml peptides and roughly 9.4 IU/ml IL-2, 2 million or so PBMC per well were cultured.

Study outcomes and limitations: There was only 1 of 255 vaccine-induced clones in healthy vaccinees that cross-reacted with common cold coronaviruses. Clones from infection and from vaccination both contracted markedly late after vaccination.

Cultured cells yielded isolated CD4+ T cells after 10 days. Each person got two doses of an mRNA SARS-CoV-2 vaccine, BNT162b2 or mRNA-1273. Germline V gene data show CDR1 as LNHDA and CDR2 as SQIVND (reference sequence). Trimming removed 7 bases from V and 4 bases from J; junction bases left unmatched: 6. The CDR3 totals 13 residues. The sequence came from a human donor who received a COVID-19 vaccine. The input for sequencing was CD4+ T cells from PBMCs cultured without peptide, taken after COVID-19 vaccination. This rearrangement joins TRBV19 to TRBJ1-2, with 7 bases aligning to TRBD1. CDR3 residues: CASTEGQFYGYTF. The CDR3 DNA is TGTGCCAGTACCGAGGGACAGTTCTATGGCTACACCTTC.